Included here is one TCR beta chain sequence, with context. The record originates from a study of identifying expanded T cells in peripheral blood. The CDR3 has 15 amino acids. The germline CDR1 and CDR2 sequences are SGHAT and FQNNGV. Trimming left V 0 bases short and J 1 base short, with 7 bases between. Using immunoSEQ multiplex PCR, the repertoire was profiled, and TCRdb retains in-frame clones only, with some absent. This table holds 100,000 or so clones, 88% found once. The sequencing input was blood. The gene calls are TRBV11-2 and TRBJ2-1; D call uncertain. The sequence was obtained from a person between 18 and 75 years old in good health. The CDR3 DNA follows: TGTGCCAGCAGCTTAGACAGGTGGTCCTACAATGAGCAGTTCTTC. Translated, it gives CASSLDRWSYNEQFF.